Sequencing of this TCR beta chain was carried out in a study of Tregs in tolerant kidney transplant recipients. With respect to this clone: Antigen: not known.

Germline V gene sequence: CDR1 MNHEY, CDR2 SMNVEV (reference sequence). The CDR3 loop spans 17 amino acids. After removal of 6 bases from V and 1 base from J, the junction contained 13 bases not matched to a gene. Overall study findings and caveats: This study did not directly address biological reproducibility. Tolerant patients' donor-specific Tregs expanded beyond overall Tregs, suggesting antigen-driven growth. Some patients' samples used different primers over time, so nucleotide sequences weren't comparable.

Clones were read by immunoSEQ multiplex PCR, and TCRdb kept only the in-frame ones, dropping some. This table has roughly 86,000 clones, over 85% appearing once. The nonmyeloablative bone marrow transplants came from related graft donors, with transient mixed chimerism. Unstimulated regulatory T cells (CD4+CD25+CD127-), CD4+CD25- non-regulatory cells, CD4 and CD8 cells were FACS-sorted from thawed PBMCs. The sample in question was CD4+ T cells from blood (PBMCs), obtained 12 months after the transplant. V and J are TRBV27 and TRBJ2-5; 8 bases align to TRBD1. The TCR sequence derives from a human patient who received a combined kidney and bone marrow transplant. The T cells may come from the graft donor. CDR3 amino acids: CASRSTGVPLTQETQYF. The CDR3 DNA reads as TGTGCCAGCAGATCGACAGGGGTTCCACTAACCCAAGAGACCCAGTACTTC.